What follows are 30 T cell receptor beta chains derived from one specimen sequenced in a study of beta chain features in type 1 diabetes. Reverse transcription of all isolated RNA meant that expressed TCRB transcripts were sequenced. Profiled with immunoSEQ multiplex PCR; TCRdb holds only in-frame clones, not every one. Found here are fewer than 650,000 clones, roughly a sixth of them singletons; the top ten hold about 0.097%. Sequenced material: naive CD4+ T cells from blood. The receptors come from a man aged 18 to 30 in good health.

This clone was counted between two and nine times. Here the CDR3 reads CASSAHGPNTGELFF. In DNA form, the CDR3 reads TGTGCCAGCAGCGCCCACGGACCGAACACCGGGGAGCTGTTTTTT. The chain joins TRBV9 to TRBJ2-2; D gene unclear. Deletions cut 3 bases from V and 0 bases from J, with 9 bases between. This CDR3 is 15 amino acids long. Germline V CDR1 and CDR2: SGDLS, YYNGEE.

There are a few counts of this clone. The rearrangement uses TRBV15 and TRBJ1-5, with no clear D. Germline V gene lookup returns CDR1 LNHNV and CDR2 YYDKDF (reference sequence). V was cut by 1 base and J by 7 bases, with 14 bases left in between. This CDR3 is 15 amino acids long. The CDR3 region is CATSRVNQGAQPQHF. For the CDR3, the DNA is TGTGCCACCAGCAGAGTTAACCAAGGCGCCCAGCCCCAGCATTTT.

The V gene is TRBV5-1, the J gene TRBJ1-1; 8 positions match TRBD1. Germline values: CDR1 SGHRS, CDR2 YFSETQ. V was pared by 7 bases and J by 12 bases, with 11 bases of the junction left unmatched. The CDR3 consists of 12 residues. CDR3 sequence reads: CASSTGDRSPFF. In nucleotides, the CDR3 is TGCGCCAGCTCTACGGGGGACAGGTCACCTTTCTTT.

The V and J genes are TRBV28 and TRBJ1-2, with D perhaps TRBD1 (5 bases). The V end was cut by 7 bases, the J end by 1 base, with 16 bases between. From germline, CDR1 is MDHEN and CDR2 SYDVKM. The CDR3 runs to 15 residues. CDR3 DNA: TGTGCCAGCATTGGAGCAGGGACCGTTAACTATGGCTACACCTTC. Its protein is CASIGAGTVNYGYTF.

The chain is built from TRBV5-1 and TRBJ2-7, with 7 bases lining up with TRBD1. V lost 0 bases, J lost 1 base, and 4 bases stayed unmatched. In germline, CDR1 is SGHRS, CDR2 YFSETQ. This CDR3 has 15 residues. The CDR3 region has the DNA TGCGCCAGCAGCTTGGATAGGACAGGATCCTACGAGCAGTACTTC. It is translated as CASSLDRTGSYEQYF.

J is TRBJ1-2 and V is TRBV15, with 7 nucleotides matching TRBD1. The CDR3 runs 15 residues. The ends lost 1 base at V and 3 bases at J; junction bases unmatched: 5. The germline CDR1 and CDR2 sequences are LNHNV and YYDKDF (reference sequence). CDR3 region: CATSRGQGKDYGYTF. The CDR3 DNA is TGTGCCACCAGCAGAGGACAGGGCAAGGACTATGGCTACACCTTC. The complete variable domain, with remaining parts taken from reference TRBV15 and TRBJ1-2, reads DAMVIQNPRYQVTQFGKPVTLSCSQTLNHNVMYWYQQKSSQAPKLLFHYYDKDFNNEADTPDNFQSRRPNTSFCFLDIRSPGLGDTAMYLCATSRGQGKDYGYTFGSGTRLTVV.

This sequence joins TRBV11-1 and TRBJ2-1; D is ambiguous. Looked up from germline, CDR1 is SGHAT and CDR2 is FQDESV (reference sequence). The CDR3 is made up of 13 amino acids. The ends were cut back, 7 bases at V and 7 bases at J, with 14 bases in the middle. CDR3 DNA: TGTGCCAGCACTCATAGTGGTGGGAATGAGCAGTTCTTC. It specifies CASTHSGGNEQFF.

This clone occurred a few times. The V gene is TRBV28, the J gene TRBJ2-2; D not resolved. The CDR3 is made up of 13 amino acids. Trimming shortened V by 6 bases and J by 1 base, and 6 bases separated the two germline ends. Germline assignment: CDR1 MDHEN and CDR2 SYDVKM. The CDR3 DNA follows: TGTGCCAGCAGGATGTTGAACACCGGGGAGCTGTTTTTT. Amino acids: CASRMLNTGELFF.

V and J are TRBV27 and TRBJ1-2; 10 nucleotides align to TRBD1. The CDR3 sequence is 13 residues long. The trim removed 5 bases at V and 7 bases at J, leaving 4 bases unmatched. Germline assignment: CDR1 MNHEY and CDR2 SMNVEV (reference sequence). The CDR3 protein is CASSDGTGVGYTF. The CDR3 region has the DNA TGTGCCAGCAGTGACGGGACAGGGGTTGGCTACACCTTC.

This clone was observed a few times. The chain combines TRBV9 with TRBJ1-5; D is perhaps TRBD1 (5 bases). The CDR3 is made up of 15 amino acids. V was pared by 4 bases and J by 9 bases, with 20 bases between. Looked up from germline, CDR1 is SGDLS and CDR2 is YYNGEE. Written as DNA, the CDR3 is TGTGCCAGCAGCCCCGACGGGGGTCAATCACGGCCCCAGCATTTT. Protein sequence: CASSPDGGQSRPQHF.

This clone was detected a few times. The V gene is TRBV2, the J gene TRBJ1-3, with D hard to call. V lost 2 bases, J lost 4 bases, and 3 bases lay in between. The length of the CDR3 is 12 residues. The germline gives CDR1 SNHLY, CDR2 FYNNEI. The CDR3 spells CASSELGNTIYF. The CDR3 DNA follows: TGTGCCAGCAGTGAATTGGGAAACACCATATATTTT.

The chain uses TRBV5-4 and TRBJ1-2; 7 bases agree with TRBD1. The CDR3 has 16 residues. The ends lost 0 bases at V and 7 bases at J; junction bases unmatched: 12. Per germline, CDR1 SGHNT and CDR2 YYREEE (reference sequence). CDR3 protein: CASSLGLTGYVGGYTF. The CDR3 DNA reads as TGTGCCAGCAGCTTGGGGCTGACAGGGTATGTCGGTGGCTACACCTTC. The full variable domain, with the rest looked up from reference TRBV5-4 and TRBJ1-2, is ETGVTQSPTHLIKTRGQQVTLRCSSQSGHNTVSWYQQALGQGPQFIFQYYREEENGRGNFPPRFSGLQFPNYSSELNVNALELDDSALYLCASSLGLTGYVGGYTFGSGTRLTVV.

CDR3 in DNA: TGTGCCAGCAGCGTAACAGGGACGTCCTACGAGCAGTACTTC. As protein: CASSVTGTSYEQYF. This chain uses TRBV9 with TRBJ2-7, with a weak D call TRBD1 (6 bases). From germline, CDR1 is SGDLS and CDR2 YYNGEE. The CDR3 is 14 residues long. The V end was cut by 1 base, the J end by 1 base, with 9 bases between.

The chain couples TRBV7-2 to TRBJ1-2; maybe TRBD1 (6 bases). Germline CDR1 reads SGHTA; CDR2 reads FQGNSA. The V and J ends lost 1 base and 2 bases respectively, with 8 bases between them. CDR3 length: 14 amino acids. CDR3 protein: CASSLGQENYGYTF. CDR3 bases: TGTGCCAGCAGCTTAGGACAGGAAAACTATGGCTACACCTTC.

This chain links TRBV2 with TRBJ1-2; 8 bases are a match to TRBD1. The junction had 11 bases not matched to a gene; V was cut back by 4 bases and J by 10 bases. Germline V gene lookup returns CDR1 SNHLY and CDR2 FYNNEI. The CDR3 length is 14 residues. For the CDR3, the DNA is TGTGCCAGCAGTGGAGCACGGGACAGGACATTCTACACCTTC. As protein: CASSGARDRTFYTF.

This clone has only a few counts. The chain couples TRBV18 to TRBJ1-4; D is undetermined. CDR1 and CDR2 from the germline V gene are KGHSH and LQKENI. The CDR3 length is 17 residues. Trimming left V 0 bases short and J 4 bases short, with 15 bases between. The DNA of the CDR3 is TGTGCCAGCTCACCACCGGATTGGCAGGCGGATAATGAAAAACTGTTTTTT. This codes for CASSPPDWQADNEKLFF.

The chain joins TRBV9 to TRBJ2-2; weak D call: TRBD2 (6 bases). With 0 bases removed from V and 0 bases from J, the gap between germline ends came to 9 bases. CDR1 is SGDLS and CDR2 is YYNGEE in the germline V gene. This CDR3 comprises 16 residues. Here the CDR3 DNA reads TGTGCCAGCAGCGTAGTCGGGGGATCGAACACCGGGGAGCTGTTTTTT. It yields the protein CASSVVGGSNTGELFF.

This clone was seen only a few times. This chain connects TRBV15 to TRBJ2-6; a possible D gene is TRBD1 (5 bases). CDR1 is LNHNV and CDR2 is YYDKDF in the germline V gene (reference sequence). There are 18 residues in the CDR3. Deletions cut 0 bases from V and 0 bases from J, with 12 bases between. The DNA for the CDR3 is TGTGCCACCAGCAGAGATTGGGCAGGGCGCTCTGGGGCCAACGTCCTGACTTTC. Encoded protein: CATSRDWAGRSGANVLTF.

This clone was picked up a small number of times. The chain recombines TRBV7-9 with TRBJ1-3; tentative D call: TRBD1 (5 bases). This CDR3 has 13 amino acids. Between the trimmed V and J ends, which lost 1 base and 8 bases, there was a span of 9 bases. Germline CDR1 reads SEHNR; CDR2 reads FQNEAQ (reference sequence). CDR3: CASSLGAGHTIYF. The CDR3 region has the DNA TGTGCCAGCAGCTTAGGTGCAGGGCACACCATATATTTT.

V is TRBV18 and J is TRBJ2-5; 9 nucleotides agree with TRBD1. V trimming: 3 bases; J trimming: 0 bases; junction bases outside the gene matches: 5. Germline lookup yields CDR1 KGHSH and CDR2 LQKENI. The CDR3 has 16 amino acids. The DNA of the CDR3 is TGTGCCAGCTCACCGATTCGGACAGGGGACCAAGAGACCCAGTACTTC. This translates into CASSPIRTGDQETQYF.

This clone has a handful of counts. The rearrangement uses TRBV4-3 and TRBJ1-1; no definite D call. V was clipped by 0 bases and J by 0 bases, with 8 bases between them. CDR1 LGHNA and CDR2 YSLEER come from the germline V gene. CDR3 length: 15 residues. CDR3 DNA sequence: TGCGCCAGCAGCCAAGATTTCCCGCTGAACACTGAAGCTTTCTTT. Residues: CASSQDFPLNTEAFF.

This clone has just a few counts. This chain links TRBV7-9 with TRBJ2-1, with 11 bases that match TRBD2. J lost 7 bases, V lost 4 bases, and 12 bases had no gene match. Germline CDR1 reads SEHNR; CDR2 reads FQNEAQ (reference sequence). This CDR3 is 17 amino acids long. This CDR3 is CASSWRIAGGPRNEQFF. CDR3 coding DNA: TGTGCCAGCAGCTGGAGAATAGCGGGAGGGCCGAGGAATGAGCAGTTCTTC.

This rearrangement joins TRBV28 to TRBJ2-7; 10 positions agree with TRBD1. Germline CDR1 and CDR2: MDHEN and SYDVKM. V shed 3 bases and J 6 bases; nucleotides not matched to a gene: 5. CDR3 length: 14 amino acids. Here the CDR3 DNA reads TGTGCCAGCAGTTTCGACAGGGGGCTTGGCGAGCAGTACTTC. It translates to CASSFDRGLGEQYF.

This clone has a handful of counts. The J gene is TRBJ1-6, the V gene TRBV7-3; the D gene is possibly TRBD1 (5 bases). This CDR3 is built from 15 residues. Germline values: CDR1 SGHTA, CDR2 FQGTGA. The V end was cut by 1 base, the J end by 10 bases, with 14 bases between. The CDR3 reads CASSLKGQGYSPLHF. The CDR3 DNA reads TGTGCCAGCAGCTTAAAGGGGCAGGGATACTCACCCCTCCACTTT.

This clone was detected only a few times. The CDR3 loop reads CASSLAGLGTDTQYF. The CDR3 DNA sequence: TGCGCCAGCAGCTTGGCGGGGCTAGGGACAGATACGCAGTATTTT. The rearrangement joins TRBV5-1 to TRBJ2-3, with D possibly being TRBD1 or TRBD2 (5 bases each). This CDR3 is built from 15 residues. The germline V and J ends were trimmed by 0 bases and 3 bases, with 11 bases remaining between them. Germline CDR1 is SGHRS and CDR2 is YFSETQ.

The rearrangement links TRBV7-9 to TRBJ1-1; 7 bases line up with TRBD1. The CDR3 has 14 residues. Germline-derived CDR1 and CDR2 are SEHNR and FQNEAQ (reference sequence). With V trimmed by 1 base and J by 5 bases, 4 bases remained unmatched. For the CDR3, the DNA is TGTGCCAGCAGCTTAGGGCAGGGGGAGACTGAAGCTTTCTTT. It is translated as CASSLGQGETEAFF.

This clone was counted a few times. The chain carries TRBV5-1 and TRBJ1-1; no definite D call. CDR3 size: 13 residues. Per germline, CDR1 SGHRS and CDR2 YFSETQ. Between the trimmed V and J ends, which lost 1 base and 1 base, there was a span of 5 bases. In nucleotides, the CDR3 is TGCGCCAGCAGCTTGCGGGGGAACACTGAAGCTTTCTTT. Translating gives CASSLRGNTEAFF.

This clone was counted a few times. The V gene is TRBV19, the J gene TRBJ1-5; D remains ambiguous. The V gene lost 9 bases and the J gene lost 0 bases, with 21 bases spanning the gap. Germline V gene data show CDR1 as LNHDA and CDR2 as SQIVND (reference sequence). This CDR3 spans 17 amino acids. The CDR3 protein is CASQLREKTYSNQPQHF. Written as DNA, the CDR3 is TGTGCCAGCCAGCTTCGGGAGAAAACTTATAGCAATCAGCCCCAGCATTTT.

The V call is TRBV6-6, the J call TRBJ2-7; possibly TRBD1 or TRBD2 for D (5 bases each). The CDR3 spans 16 residues. Germline CDR1 reads MNHNY; CDR2 reads SVGAGI (reference sequence). Trimming cost V 2 bases and J 2 bases, with 16 bases left between them. The DNA of the CDR3 is TGTGCCAGCAGTTACCCACTTGGGGGAGATCCCTACGAGCAGTACTTC. Its protein product is CASSYPLGGDPYEQYF.

The chain has TRBV7-7 and TRBJ2-3; D remains unclear. Germline loops: CDR1 SSHAT, CDR2 FNYEAQ (reference sequence). CDR3 size: 14 residues. V was trimmed by 5 bases and J by 4 bases, leaving 13 bases between them. CDR3 sequence (DNA): TGTGCCAGCAGCCCGCAACGGAGCTCAGATACGCAGTATTTT. This sequence encodes CASSPQRSSDTQYF.